This TCR beta chain emerged from a study of blood T cell repertoires in COVID-19. Study at large: Collection of acute and convalescent COVID-19 samples took place in the United States, Italy and Spain. The analysed material was cDNA or gDNA that came from T cells, B-cell-depleted T cells, or PBMCs.

V gave up 2 bases and J gave up 3 bases; unmatched junction bases: 6. The CDR3 consists of 14 residues. Germline V gene lookup returns CDR1 SQVTM and CDR2 ANQGSEA. The authors' processing: How many nucleated cells were present was estimated from reference gene primer amplification. Assay: immunoSEQ multiplex PCR; the TCRdb copy retains only in-frame clones and omits some. V and J calls and clone size are as listed in that table; D and trimming were resolved from the DNA. The sample has about 110,000 clones; about three quarters are singletons. The TCR was taken from a man aged 70-80 years with acute or convalescent COVID-19. This chain joins TRBV29-1 and TRBJ1-1; 7 bases agree with TRBD1. The sequencing input was peripheral blood. Here the CDR3 DNA reads TGCAGCGTTGAATGGACAGGCCTGGACACTGAAGCTTTCTTT. Translating it yields CSVEWTGLDTEAFF.